These 5 T cell receptor beta chains originate from one sample sequenced in a study of CD8 T cells in ankylosing spondylitis. Study-wide points: Seemingly distinctive of ankylosing spondylitis blood was a TCR beta motif formed by eight highly homologous variants.

These receptors have no identified antigens. MiXCR, run by TCRdb on the 5' RACE reads, gives a single entry per CDR3 protein. The table shows approximately 400,000 distinct CDR3 sequences, with approximately 17% occurring only once. Sequencing used blood, either unsorted or a sorted T cell fraction (not recorded which). These receptors all stem from a male donor with ankylosing spondylitis.

This clonotype was seen repeatedly, ten times or more. This rearrangement joins TRBV5-1 to TRBJ2-3; a possible D gene is TRBD1 (5 bases). Trimming removed 0 bases at V and 3 bases at J, with 8 bases between. The CDR3 is 14 residues long. Germline V gene lookup returns CDR1 SGHRS and CDR2 YFSETQ. CDR3: CASSLGQKTDTQYF. The DNA of the CDR3 is TGCGCCAGCAGCTTGGGACAGAAAACAGATACGCAGTATTTT.

This clonotype was picked up a small number of times. This rearrangement joins TRBV9 to TRBJ2-2; D unclear. The V end was cut by 4 bases, the J end by 4 bases, with 14 bases between. The CDR3 has 15 amino acids. Per germline, CDR1 SGDLS and CDR2 YYNGEE. Here the CDR3 reads CASSPYRAVTGELFF. Here the CDR3 DNA reads TGTGCCAGCAGCCCATACCGGGCCGTCACCGGGGAGCTGTTTTTT.

Ten or more counts support this clonotype. The chain recombines TRBV11-2 with TRBJ2-2; TRBD1 matches 9 bases. In germline, CDR1 is SGHAT, CDR2 FQNNGV. Trimming removed 7 bases from V and 5 bases from J; junction bases left unmatched: 14. There are 17 residues in the CDR3. The CDR3 loop is CASIRSPGQGRTGELFF. CDR3 bases: TGTGCCAGCATCAGATCCCCGGGACAGGGAAGGACCGGGGAGCTGTTTTTT.

The table lists this clonotype with many counts. The CDR3 sequence: CSAKLWAAKNTEAFF. As DNA, the CDR3 is TGCAGTGCCAAACTCTGGGCAGCGAAGAACACTGAAGCTTTCTTT. This chain connects TRBV20-1 to TRBJ1-1; D unresolved. With 6 bases removed from V and 1 base from J, the gap between germline ends came to 18 bases. The CDR3 has 15 amino acids. Germline V gives CDR1 DFQATT, CDR2 SNEGSKA (reference sequence).

This clonotype was seen more than once but under ten times. The chain employs TRBV28 and TRBJ1-5, with D possibly TRBD1 on 6 matching bases. This CDR3 contains 17 residues. Looked up from germline, CDR1 is MDHEN and CDR2 is SYDVKM. Trimming left V 6 bases short and J 2 bases short, with 20 bases between. In DNA form, the CDR3 reads TGTGCCAGCAGAACTCTAAGTCGGGACATCGGCAATCAGCCCCAGCATTTT. Translating gives CASRTLSRDIGNQPQHF.